The clone carrying this T cell receptor (beta chain) was detected a few times. The target antigen is unknown. These data are taken from a study of T cells in Graves' hyperthyroidism and ophthalmopathy. Study-level background: Peripheral blood was taken when the disease was first diagnosed, before any treatment began. General study findings and limits: Ophthalmopathy could be told apart from stable hyperthyroidism with a 13 V-J model.

From RNA transcripts, TCR beta CDR3 regions were amplified. First-round RT-PCR targeting the TCR CDR3 was performed with the HTBI primer set. A single record per CDR3 protein comes from TCRdb applying MiXCR to the multiplex PCR reads. The data hold approximately 600,000 distinct CDR3 sequences, with 14% observed a single time. The specimen sequenced was blood. This receptor was obtained from a woman aged 18-29 years with Graves' ophthalmopathy.

CDR3 nucleotide sequence: TGTGCCAGCAGCTTAGGGTCAGGGGCGTACCAAGAGACCCAGTACTTC. Its translation is CASSLGSGAYQETQYF. The chain couples TRBV11-3 to TRBJ2-5, with D possibly being TRBD1 (6 bases). The CDR3 sequence is 16 residues long. Germline-derived CDR1 and CDR2 are SGHNT and YENEEA. Between the trimmed V and J ends, which lost 1 base and 0 bases, there was a span of 12 bases.